This TCR beta chain emerged from a study of Ad26.COV2.S vaccination and SARS-CoV-2 variants. Study context: The Ad26.COV2.S arm of the COV1001 trial was where the donor was placed. Study results and caveats: Measurement of non-spike TCR breadth gave similar results in vaccine and placebo recipients.

This CDR3 has 13 amino acids. The V gene lost 4 bases and the J gene lost 8 bases, with 10 bases spanning the gap. CDR1 and CDR2 (germline): SGHRS, YFSETQ. This clone was detected once. Its antigen is unidentified. Libraries were prepared by immunoSEQ multiplex PCR; TCRdb keeps only in-frame clonotypes and omits some of them. The sample holds a few hundred thousand clones, 80% to 95% seen once. Treatment reported: some 20 received Ad26.COV2.S at low or high dose, single or two shots; about five received placebo; per-sample allocation not given. At day 63 after the first vaccine or placebo injection, samples were drawn.

The receptor comes from a person aged 18-60 years who received the Ad26.COV2.S COVID-19 vaccine or a placebo. The input for sequencing was peripheral blood, taken in a trial of Ad26.COV2.S vaccine versus placebo. This chain links TRBV5-1 with TRBJ1-6, with D unclear. The chain's CDR3 is CASSKNVDSPLHF. The CDR3 DNA follows: TGCGCCAGCAGCAAGAATGTGGATTCACCCCTCCACTTT.